This TCR beta chain was captured in a study of human T cells and chemical hapten exposure. Each cDNA molecule in the library carried unique molecular identifiers. TCRdb used MiXCR to reprocess the RACE reads, holding one entry per CDR3 protein. The sample lists about 380,000 distinct CDR3 sequences; roughly 4.8% were seen once. At least ten counts were recorded for this clonotype. Regarding time point: patch test 1, 2 weeks after DPC sensitization. As to treatment: therapeutic diphenylcyclopropenone sensitization with weekly scalp DPC. The sample consisted of whole blood, taken in connection with sensitization to the hapten diphenylcyclopropenone (DPC). The clonotype was recovered from a woman in her forties or fifties with alopecia areata. Some clones in this sample may be carry-over from other donors' samples.

For the CDR3, the DNA is TGTGCCAGCAGTGAGGACAGGGGAGACACTGAAGCTTTCTTT. Protein: CASSEDRGDTEAFF. The chain employs TRBV2 and TRBJ1-1; 9 nucleotides agree with TRBD1. Germline assignment: CDR1 SNHLY and CDR2 FYNNEI. The CDR3 consists of 14 residues. J lost 3 bases, V lost 3 bases, and 2 bases had no gene match.